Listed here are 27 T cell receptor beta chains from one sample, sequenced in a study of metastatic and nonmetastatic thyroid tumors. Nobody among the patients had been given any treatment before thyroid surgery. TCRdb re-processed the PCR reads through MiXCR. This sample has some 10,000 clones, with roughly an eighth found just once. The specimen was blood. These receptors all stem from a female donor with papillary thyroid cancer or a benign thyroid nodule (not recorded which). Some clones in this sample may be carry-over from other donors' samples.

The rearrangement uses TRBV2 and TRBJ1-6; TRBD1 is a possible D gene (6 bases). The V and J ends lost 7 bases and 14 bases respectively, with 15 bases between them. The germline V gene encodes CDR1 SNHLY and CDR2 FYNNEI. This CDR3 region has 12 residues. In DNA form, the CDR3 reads TGTGCCAGCACCCTGAGTGGGGGCACCCTCCACTTT. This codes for CASTLSGGTLHF.

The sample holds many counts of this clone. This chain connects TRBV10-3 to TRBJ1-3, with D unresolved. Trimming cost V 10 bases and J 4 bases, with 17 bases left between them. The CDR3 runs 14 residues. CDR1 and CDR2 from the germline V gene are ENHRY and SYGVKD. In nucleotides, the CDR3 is TGTGCCAGCCTTTCGGGAGCGCTGGGAAACACCATATATTTT. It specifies CASLSGALGNTIYF.

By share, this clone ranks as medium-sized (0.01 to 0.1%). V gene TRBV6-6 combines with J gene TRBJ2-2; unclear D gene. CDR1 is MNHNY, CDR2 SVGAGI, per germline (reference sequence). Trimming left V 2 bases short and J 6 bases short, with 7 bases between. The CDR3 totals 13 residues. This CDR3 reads CASSYPPSGELFF. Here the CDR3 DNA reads TGTGCCAGCAGTTACCCCCCGTCCGGGGAGCTGTTTTTT.

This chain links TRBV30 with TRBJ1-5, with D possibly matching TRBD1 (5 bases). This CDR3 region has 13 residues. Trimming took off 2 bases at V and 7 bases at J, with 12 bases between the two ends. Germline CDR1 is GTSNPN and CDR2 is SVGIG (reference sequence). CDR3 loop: CAWSLGGLQPQHF. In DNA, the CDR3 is TGTGCCTGGAGTCTCGGGGGACTACAGCCCCAGCATTTT.

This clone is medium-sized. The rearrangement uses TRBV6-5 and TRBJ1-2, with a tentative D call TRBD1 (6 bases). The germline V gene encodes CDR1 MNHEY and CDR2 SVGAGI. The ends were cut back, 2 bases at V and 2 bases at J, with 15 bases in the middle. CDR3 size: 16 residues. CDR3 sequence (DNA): TGTGCCAGCAGTTACGCGGGGGGCTCAGGAAACTATGGCTACACCTTC. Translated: CASSYAGGSGNYGYTF.

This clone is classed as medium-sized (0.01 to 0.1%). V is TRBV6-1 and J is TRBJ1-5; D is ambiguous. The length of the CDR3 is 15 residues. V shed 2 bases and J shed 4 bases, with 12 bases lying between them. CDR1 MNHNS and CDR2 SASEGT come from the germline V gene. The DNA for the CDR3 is TGTGCCAGCAGTGAATCCTACAGCCTTAATCAGCCCCAGCATTTT. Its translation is CASSESYSLNQPQHF.

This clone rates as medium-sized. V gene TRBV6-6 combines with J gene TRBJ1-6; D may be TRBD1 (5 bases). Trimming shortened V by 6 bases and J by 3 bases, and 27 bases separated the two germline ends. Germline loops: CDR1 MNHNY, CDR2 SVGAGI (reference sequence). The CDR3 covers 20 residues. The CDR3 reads CASRVYRTAGRFLYNSPLHF. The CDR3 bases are TGTGCCAGCAGAGTCTACAGGACGGCCGGGCGCTTTCTCTATAATTCACCCCTCCACTTT.

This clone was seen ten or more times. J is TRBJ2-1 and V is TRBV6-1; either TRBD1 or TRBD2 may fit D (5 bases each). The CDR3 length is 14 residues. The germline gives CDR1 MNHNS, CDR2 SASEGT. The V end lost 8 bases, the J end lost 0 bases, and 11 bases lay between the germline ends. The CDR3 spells CASGGGSSYNEQFF. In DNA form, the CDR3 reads TGTGCCAGCGGGGGTGGAAGCTCCTACAATGAGCAGTTCTTC.

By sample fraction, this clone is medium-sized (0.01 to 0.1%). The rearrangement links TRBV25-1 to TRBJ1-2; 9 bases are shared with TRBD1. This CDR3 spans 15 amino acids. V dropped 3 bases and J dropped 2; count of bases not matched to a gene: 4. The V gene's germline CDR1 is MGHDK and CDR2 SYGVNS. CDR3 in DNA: TGTGCCAGCAGTGAGACACAGGGGGCGAACTATGGCTACACCTTC. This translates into CASSETQGANYGYTF.

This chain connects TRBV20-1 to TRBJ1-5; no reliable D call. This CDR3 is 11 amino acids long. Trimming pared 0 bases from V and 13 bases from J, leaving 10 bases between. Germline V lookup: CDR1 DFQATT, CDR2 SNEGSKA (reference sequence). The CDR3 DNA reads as TGCAGTGCTAGAGATAGGGAATCGCAGCATTTT. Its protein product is CSARDRESQHF.

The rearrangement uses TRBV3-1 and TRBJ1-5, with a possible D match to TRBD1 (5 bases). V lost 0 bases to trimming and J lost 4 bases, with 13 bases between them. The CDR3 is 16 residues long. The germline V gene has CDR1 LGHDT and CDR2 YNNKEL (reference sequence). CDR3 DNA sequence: TGTGCCAGCAGCCAAGAGTTCGGGGGACTTAATCAGCCCCAGCATTTT. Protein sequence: CASSQEFGGLNQPQHF.

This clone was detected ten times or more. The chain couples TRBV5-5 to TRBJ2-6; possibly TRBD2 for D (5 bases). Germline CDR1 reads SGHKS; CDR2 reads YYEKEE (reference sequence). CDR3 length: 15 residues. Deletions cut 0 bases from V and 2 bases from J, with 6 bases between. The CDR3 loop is CASSLDGTGANVLTF. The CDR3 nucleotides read TGTGCCAGCAGCTTGGACGGGACTGGGGCCAACGTCCTGACTTTC.

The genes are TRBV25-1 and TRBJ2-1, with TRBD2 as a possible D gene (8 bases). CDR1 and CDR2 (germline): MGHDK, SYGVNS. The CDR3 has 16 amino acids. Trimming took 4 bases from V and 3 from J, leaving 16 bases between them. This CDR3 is CASSASTGTSYNEQFF. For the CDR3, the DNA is TGTGCCAGCAGTGCCTCGACAGGGACTAGCTACAATGAGCAGTTCTTC.

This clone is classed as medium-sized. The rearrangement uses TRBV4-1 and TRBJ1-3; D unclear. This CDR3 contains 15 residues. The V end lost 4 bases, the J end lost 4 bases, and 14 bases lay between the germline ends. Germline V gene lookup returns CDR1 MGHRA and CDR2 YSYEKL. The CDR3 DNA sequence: TGCGCCAGCAGCCCTTGGACTGCCGCAGGAAACACCATATATTTT. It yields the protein CASSPWTAAGNTIYF.

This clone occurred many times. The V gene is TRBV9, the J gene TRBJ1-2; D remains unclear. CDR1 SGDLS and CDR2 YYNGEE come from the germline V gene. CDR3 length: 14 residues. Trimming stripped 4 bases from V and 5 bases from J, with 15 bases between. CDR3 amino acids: CASSPARLRYGYTF. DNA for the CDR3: TGTGCCAGCAGCCCCGCTAGGCTGAGGTATGGCTACACCTTC.

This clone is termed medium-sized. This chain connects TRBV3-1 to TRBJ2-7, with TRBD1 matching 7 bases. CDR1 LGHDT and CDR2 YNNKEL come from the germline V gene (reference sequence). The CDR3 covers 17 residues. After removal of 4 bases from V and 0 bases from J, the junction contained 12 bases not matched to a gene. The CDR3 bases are TGTGCCAGCAGCCCGTCTCCGGGACAGACCCTCTCCTACGAGCAGTACTTC. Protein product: CASSPSPGQTLSYEQYF.

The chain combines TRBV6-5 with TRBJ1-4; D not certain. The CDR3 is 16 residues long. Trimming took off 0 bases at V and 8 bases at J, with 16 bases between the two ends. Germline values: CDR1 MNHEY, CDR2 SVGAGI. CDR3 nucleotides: TGTGCCAGCAGTTACTCGGAAACACCAAGAGAAGAAAAACTGTTTTTT. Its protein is CASSYSETPREEKLFF.

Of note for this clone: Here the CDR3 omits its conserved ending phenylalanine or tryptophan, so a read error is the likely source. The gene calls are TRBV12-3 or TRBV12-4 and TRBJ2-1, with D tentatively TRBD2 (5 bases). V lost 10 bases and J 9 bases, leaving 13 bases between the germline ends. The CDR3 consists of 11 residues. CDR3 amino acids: CAMGERCEQFL. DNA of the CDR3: TGTGCCATGGGAGAGAGGTGTGAGCAGTTCTTA.

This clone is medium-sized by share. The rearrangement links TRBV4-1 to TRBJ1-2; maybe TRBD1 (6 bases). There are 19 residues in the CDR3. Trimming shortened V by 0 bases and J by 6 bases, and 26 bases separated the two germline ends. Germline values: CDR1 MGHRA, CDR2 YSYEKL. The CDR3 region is CASSQEYRVPRTGRHGYTF. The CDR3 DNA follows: TGCGCCAGCAGCCAAGAGTACAGGGTTCCGAGAACAGGAAGGCATGGCTACACCTTC.

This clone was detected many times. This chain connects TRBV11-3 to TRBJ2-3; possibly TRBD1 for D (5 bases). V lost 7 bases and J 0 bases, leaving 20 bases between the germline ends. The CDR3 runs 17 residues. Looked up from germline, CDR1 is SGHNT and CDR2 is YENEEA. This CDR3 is CASTTWSRASSTDTQYF. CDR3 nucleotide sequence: TGTGCCAGCACCACCTGGAGCAGGGCCTCTAGCACAGATACGCAGTATTTT. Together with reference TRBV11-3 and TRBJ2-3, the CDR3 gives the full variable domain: EAGVVQSPRYKIIEKKQPVAFWCNPISGHNTLYWYLQNLGQGPELLIRYENEEAVDDSQLPKDRFSAERLKGVDSTLKIQPAELGDSAVYLCASTTWSRASSTDTQYFGPGTRLTVL.

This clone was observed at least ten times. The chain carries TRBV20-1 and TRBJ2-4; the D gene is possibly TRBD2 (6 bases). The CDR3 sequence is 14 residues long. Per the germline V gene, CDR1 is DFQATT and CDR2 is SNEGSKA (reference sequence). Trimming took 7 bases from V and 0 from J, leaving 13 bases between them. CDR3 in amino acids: CSETREAAKNIQYF. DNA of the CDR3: TGCAGTGAAACAAGGGAGGCAGCCAAAAACATTCAGTACTTC.

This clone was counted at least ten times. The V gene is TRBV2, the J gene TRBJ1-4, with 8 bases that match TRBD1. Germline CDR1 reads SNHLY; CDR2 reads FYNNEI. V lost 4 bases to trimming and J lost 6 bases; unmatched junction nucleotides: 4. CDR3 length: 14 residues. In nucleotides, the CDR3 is TGTGCCAGCAGTGGGGACAGGTTCGATGAAAAACTGTTTTTT. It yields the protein CASSGDRFDEKLFF.

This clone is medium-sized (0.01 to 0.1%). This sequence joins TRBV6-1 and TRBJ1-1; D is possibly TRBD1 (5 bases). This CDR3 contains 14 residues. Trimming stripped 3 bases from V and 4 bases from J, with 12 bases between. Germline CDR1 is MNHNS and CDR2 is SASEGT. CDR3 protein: CASSDEGRGTEAFF. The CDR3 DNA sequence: TGTGCCAGCAGTGATGAAGGGAGGGGCACTGAAGCTTTCTTT.

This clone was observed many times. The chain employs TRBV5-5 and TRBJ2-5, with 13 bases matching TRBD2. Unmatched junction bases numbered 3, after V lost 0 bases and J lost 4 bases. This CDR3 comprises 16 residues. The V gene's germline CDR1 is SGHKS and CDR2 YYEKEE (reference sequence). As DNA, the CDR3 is TGTGCCAGCAGCTTGGAACTAGCGGGAGGGCGAGAGACCCAGTACTTC. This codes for CASSLELAGGRETQYF. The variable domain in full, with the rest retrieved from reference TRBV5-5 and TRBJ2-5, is DAGVTQSPTHLIKTRGQQVTLRCSPISGHKSVSWYQQVLGQGPQFIFQYYEKEERGRGNFPDRFSARQFPNYSSELNVNALLLGDSALYLCASSLELAGGRETQYFGPGTRLLVL.

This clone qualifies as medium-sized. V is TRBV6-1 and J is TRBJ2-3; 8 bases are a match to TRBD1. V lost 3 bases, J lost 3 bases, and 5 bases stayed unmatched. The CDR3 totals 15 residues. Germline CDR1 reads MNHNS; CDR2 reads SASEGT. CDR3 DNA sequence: TGTGCCAGCAGTGACAGGGGGCAAGAGACAGATACGCAGTATTTT. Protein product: CASSDRGQETDTQYF.

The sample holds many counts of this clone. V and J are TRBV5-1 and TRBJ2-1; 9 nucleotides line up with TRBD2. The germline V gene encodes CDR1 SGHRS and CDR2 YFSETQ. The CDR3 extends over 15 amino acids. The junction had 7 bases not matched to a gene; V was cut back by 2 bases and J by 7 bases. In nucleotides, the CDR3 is TGCGCCAGCAGCTTTGTGGTAGCGGGGGCAAATGAGCAGTTCTTC. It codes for CASSFVVAGANEQFF.

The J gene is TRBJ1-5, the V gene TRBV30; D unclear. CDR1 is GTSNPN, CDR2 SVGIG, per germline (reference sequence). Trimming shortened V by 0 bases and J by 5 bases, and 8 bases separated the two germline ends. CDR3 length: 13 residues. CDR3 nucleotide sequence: TGTGCCTGGAGTGTAGGGTGGGATCAGCCCCAGCATTTT. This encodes CAWSVGWDQPQHF.